The 26 T cell receptor beta chains below come from one sample, sequenced in a study of blood T cell repertoires in COVID-19. Libraries were prepared by immunoSEQ multiplex PCR; TCRdb keeps only in-frame clonotypes and omits some of them. The sample holds more than 100,000 clones, about 80% seen once. What was sequenced was PBMCs or T cells enriched from blood (not recorded which). The receptors stem from a man aged 40-55 years with acute COVID-19.

The V and J genes are TRBV6-5 and TRBJ1-1; no firm D call. The germline V gene has CDR1 MNHEY and CDR2 SVGAGI. CDR3 length: 15 residues. The V gene lost 2 bases and the J gene lost 4 bases, with 14 bases spanning the gap. The CDR3 loop reads CASSYQSIAGTEAFF. CDR3 nucleotide sequence: TGTGCCAGCAGTTACCAATCAATAGCCGGCACTGAAGCTTTCTTT.

The V gene is TRBV19, the J gene TRBJ2-3; TRBD1 matches at 8 bases. With 4 bases clipped from V and 2 bases from J, the junction kept 5 bases outside the gene matches. The CDR3 extends over 15 amino acids. Germline CDR1 is LNHDA and CDR2 is SQIVND (reference sequence). As DNA, the CDR3 is TGTGCCAGTAGTACGGACAGGGCTAACACAGATACGCAGTATTTT. Protein product: CASSTDRANTDTQYF.

The V and J genes are TRBV24-1 and TRBJ2-1, with D unclear. Per the germline V gene, CDR1 is KGHDR and CDR2 is SFDVKD. The ends were cut back, 1 base at V and 5 bases at J, with 8 bases in the middle. The CDR3 loop spans 14 amino acids. The CDR3 spells CATSDLLQDNEQFF. CDR3 sequence (DNA): TGTGCCACCAGTGATTTACTTCAAGACAATGAGCAGTTCTTC.

This clone was found a few times. This sequence joins TRBV7-3 and TRBJ1-3; D perhaps matches TRBD1 (5 bases). The CDR3 contains 14 residues. Germline V CDR1 and CDR2: SGHTA, FQGTGA. V was cut by 8 bases and J by 4 bases, with 15 bases left in between. In DNA form, the CDR3 reads TGTGCCAGCGCCCGTGAAGGGGCAGGAAACACCATATATTTT. It is translated as CASAREGAGNTIYF.

The chain has TRBV18 and TRBJ2-7, with a weak D call TRBD2 (5 bases). The V gene's germline CDR1 is KGHSH and CDR2 LQKENI. Trimming took off 0 bases at V and 6 bases at J, with 15 bases between the two ends. The CDR3 runs to 15 residues. The DNA of the CDR3 is TGTGCCAGCTCACCACCGTCTTTATCCGGGGTCGAGCAGTACTTC. Protein sequence: CASSPPSLSGVEQYF.

CDR3 protein: CASSVEDSYTEAFF. CDR3 in DNA: TGTGCCAGCAGCGTGGAGGACAGCTACACTGAAGCTTTCTTT. The chain is built from TRBV14 and TRBJ1-1; possibly TRBD1 for D (6 bases). Germline values: CDR1 SGHDN, CDR2 FVKESK. The CDR3 sequence is 14 residues long. V lost 5 bases and J 3 bases, leaving 13 bases between the germline ends.

The chain carries TRBV7-8 and TRBJ2-3, with 9 bases matching TRBD2. The CDR3 runs to 17 residues. CDR1 and CDR2 (germline): SGHVS, FQNEAQ. The V and J ends lost 0 bases and 4 bases, in that order; junction bases with no gene match: 8. CDR3 DNA sequence: TGTGCCAGCAGCTTAGCGCAGGCGGGGGGGCCTTCAGATACGCAGTATTTT. It codes for CASSLAQAGGPSDTQYF.

Only a few counts were recorded for this clone. The chain combines TRBV30 with TRBJ2-7; 10 bases agree with TRBD1. CDR1 is GTSNPN and CDR2 is SVGIG in the germline V gene (reference sequence). V was clipped by 6 bases and J by 2 bases; unmatched bases: 4. The CDR3 runs 13 residues. The CDR3 DNA reads as TGTGCCTGCTCGGGACAGGGGCCCTACGAGCAGTACTTC. Amino acid sequence: CACSGQGPYEQYF. Filled out from reference TRBV30 and TRBJ2-7, the complete variable domain reads SQTIHQWPATLVQPVGSPLSLECTVEGTSNPNLYWYRQAAGRGLQLLFYSVGIGQISSEVPQNLSASRPQDRQFILSSKKLLLSDSGFYLCACSGQGPYEQYFGPGTRLTVT.

This clone was counted between two and nine times. The rearrangement joins TRBV29-1 to TRBJ2-3, with 8 bases matching TRBD1. Germline V gene data show CDR1 as SQVTM and CDR2 as ANQGSEA. This CDR3 region has 13 residues. Losses at the gene ends were 6 bases for V and 5 bases for J; bases not matched to a gene: 7. The CDR3 coding sequence is TGCAGCGTACCTCAGGGGGCTGGAGATACGCAGTATTTT. Protein sequence: CSVPQGAGDTQYF.

The J gene is TRBJ1-2, the V gene TRBV19; D might be TRBD1 (5 bases). The CDR3 loop spans 13 amino acids. With 3 bases removed from V and 4 bases from J, the gap between germline ends came to 9 bases. CDR1 is LNHDA, CDR2 SQIVND, per germline (reference sequence). CDR3 loop: CASSIQGGYGYTF. DNA for the CDR3: TGTGCCAGTAGTATTCAGGGTGGCTATGGCTACACCTTC.

The chain uses TRBV20-1 and TRBJ2-5, with TRBD2 matching over 11 bases. CDR3 size: 15 residues. CDR1 is DFQATT, CDR2 SNEGSKA, per germline (reference sequence). V gave up 3 bases and J gave up 1 base; unmatched junction bases: 4. The CDR3 nucleotides read TGCAGTGCTAGTCCTAGCGGGGGGTTCCAAGAGACCCAGTACTTC. It codes for CSASPSGGFQETQYF.

The chain employs TRBV7-9 and TRBJ1-1, with TRBD1 as a possible D gene (6 bases). Germline lookup yields CDR1 SEHNR and CDR2 FQNEAQ (reference sequence). The CDR3 is 13 amino acids. Trimming shortened V by 8 bases and J by 4 bases, and 14 bases separated the two germline ends. The DNA for the CDR3 is TGTGCCAGCGGATGGGGAGGGGGCACTGAAGCTTTCTTT. It translates to CASGWGGGTEAFF. Using reference TRBV7-9 and TRBJ1-1 for the parts outside the CDR3, the full variable domain is DTGVSQNPRHKITKRGQNVTFRCDPISEHNRLYWYRQTLGQGPEFLTYFQNEAQLEKSRLLSDRFSAERPKGSFSTLEIQRTEQGDSAMYLCASGWGGGTEAFFGQGTRLTVV.

V and J are TRBV7-6 and TRBJ2-2; the D gene is possibly TRBD1 (6 bases). The germline V gene encodes CDR1 SGHVS and CDR2 FNYEAQ. This CDR3 contains 16 residues. V lost 1 base to trimming and J lost 0 bases, with 9 bases between them. Here the CDR3 DNA reads TGTGCCAGCAGCTTAGTGGGGGCCCCGAACACCGGGGAGCTGTTTTTT. Its translation: CASSLVGAPNTGELFF. Using reference TRBV7-6 and TRBJ2-2 for the parts outside the CDR3, the full variable domain is GAGVSQSPRYKVTKRGQDVALRCDPISGHVSLYWYRQALGQGPEFLTYFNYEAQQDKSGLPNDRFSAERPEGSISTLTIQRTEQRDSAMYRCASSLVGAPNTGELFFGEGSRLTVL.

J is TRBJ2-1 and V is TRBV12-1; the table's D call TRBD2 went unverified against the DNA. TRBV12-1 is listed as a pseudogene. The CDR3 contains 15 residues. The CDR3 DNA follows: TGTGCCAGCAGCTTTCTCCCAGCGGGAGTACATGAGCAGTTCTTC. The encoded protein is CASSFLPAGVHEQFF.

The gene calls are TRBV3-1 (or the pseudogene TRBV3-2) and TRBJ1-1, with D perhaps TRBD1 (6 bases). Germline values: CDR1 LGHDT, CDR2 YNNKEL (reference sequence). The CDR3 is 15 residues long. Trimming shortened V by 4 bases and J by 5 bases, and 17 bases separated the two germline ends. CDR3 DNA sequence: TGTGCCAGCAGCCCCCCGGGGGGGGCCTGGACTGAAGCTTTCTTT. Amino acids: CASSPPGGAWTEAFF.

The chain is built from TRBV10-1 and TRBJ2-1; the D gene is possibly TRBD1 (5 bases). Per the germline V gene, CDR1 is WNHNN and CDR2 is SYGVQD (reference sequence). V was cut by 8 bases and J by 2 bases, with 7 bases left in between. This CDR3 comprises 12 residues. The CDR3 region is CASSDTYNEQFF. CDR3 in DNA: TGCGCCAGCTCGGACACCTACAATGAGCAGTTCTTC.

This chain uses TRBV6-5 with TRBJ2-1; 9 bases agree with TRBD2. With V trimmed by 1 base and J by 5 bases, 6 bases remained unmatched. CDR1 is MNHEY, CDR2 SVGAGI, per germline. The CDR3 is 16 residues long. The CDR3 here is CASSYFSGRPDNEQFF. The CDR3 bases are TGTGCCAGCAGTTACTTCAGCGGGAGGCCAGACAATGAGCAGTTCTTC.

V gene TRBV19 combines with J gene TRBJ2-5; 14 positions agree with TRBD2. From germline, CDR1 is LNHDA and CDR2 SQIVND (reference sequence). The CDR3 loop spans 16 amino acids. The junction had 2 bases not matched to a gene; V was cut back by 1 base and J by 4 bases. CDR3 DNA: TGTGCCAGTAGTATAGGACTAGCGGGGGGGCGAGAGACCCAGTACTTC. Translation gives CASSIGLAGGRETQYF.

The chain combines TRBV10-3 with TRBJ2-1, with D tentatively TRBD1 (7 bases). The CDR3 contains 16 residues. The V end lost 2 bases, the J end lost 7 bases, and 18 bases lay between the germline ends. CDR1 ENHRY and CDR2 SYGVKD come from the germline V gene. The CDR3 DNA follows: TGTGCCATCAGTGAGGGGCAGGGGGGCTTAGGGAATGAGCAGTTCTTC. This translates into CAISEGQGGLGNEQFF.

A few counts support this clone. V gene TRBV6-5 combines with J gene TRBJ2-1; no definite D call. V dropped 6 bases and J dropped 6 bases, with 18 bases sitting between them. This CDR3 comprises 15 residues. The germline CDR1 and CDR2 sequences are MNHEY and SVGAGI. The CDR3 sequence is CASSLTGIPRNEQFF. CDR3 bases: TGTGCCAGCAGCCTAACGGGTATACCGCGCAATGAGCAGTTCTTC.

J is TRBJ1-5 and V is TRBV19, with D tentatively TRBD1 (6 bases). The ends were cut back, 1 base at V and 2 bases at J, with 12 bases in the middle. The CDR3 contains 16 residues. Germline-derived CDR1 and CDR2 are LNHDA and SQIVND (reference sequence). CDR3 sequence: CASSIVPGVGNQPQHF. The CDR3 DNA sequence: TGTGCCAGTAGTATAGTTCCAGGGGTAGGCAATCAGCCCCAGCATTTT. Full variable domain (outside the CDR3, taken from reference TRBV19 and TRBJ1-5): DGGITQSPKYLFRKEGQNVTLSCEQNLNHDAMYWYRQDPGQGLRLIYYSQIVNDFQKGDIAEGYSVSREKKESFPLTVTSAQKNPTAFYLCASSIVPGVGNQPQHFGDGTRLSIL.

The chain links TRBV19 to TRBJ1-3; D call uncertain. This CDR3 region has 13 residues. Trimming left V 10 bases short and J 2 bases short, with 12 bases between. CDR1 is LNHDA, CDR2 SQIVND, per germline (reference sequence). The CDR3 loop reads CATRGPPGNTIYF. CDR3 bases: TGTGCCACACGCGGGCCTCCTGGAAACACCATATATTTT. Using reference TRBV19 and TRBJ1-3 for the parts outside the CDR3, the full variable domain is DGGITQSPKYLFRKEGQNVTLSCEQNLNHDAMYWYRQDPGQGLRLIYYSQIVNDFQKGDIAEGYSVSREKKESFPLTVTSAQKNPTAFYLCATRGPPGNTIYFGEGSWLTVV.

V is TRBV27 and J is TRBJ1-2; 7 bases are a match to TRBD1. Germline V gives CDR1 MNHEY, CDR2 SMNVEV (reference sequence). V was pared by 5 bases and J by 4 bases, with 7 bases of the junction left unmatched. This CDR3 region has 14 residues. The CDR3: CASSPRGPAYGYTF. The CDR3 coding sequence is TGTGCCAGCAGTCCAAGGGGGCCGGCCTATGGCTACACCTTC.

This clone was recorded a few times. The CDR3 coding sequence is TGTGCCAGCAGGGGGGACAGCTACGAGCAGTACTTC. Translation gives CASRGDSYEQYF. J is TRBJ2-7 and V is TRBV14; TRBD1 agrees at 7 bases. The trim removed 6 bases at V and 3 bases at J, leaving 2 bases unmatched. Germline CDR1 is SGHDN and CDR2 is FVKESK. This CDR3 region has 12 residues. The full variable domain, in which reference TRBV14 and TRBJ2-7 provide the parts outside the CDR3, is EAGVTQFPSHSVIEKGQTVTLRCDPISGHDNLYWYRRVMGKEIKFLLHFVKESKQDESGMPNNRFLAERTGGTYSTLKVQPAELEDSGVYFCASRGDSYEQYFGPGTRLTVT.

The chain carries TRBV20-1 and TRBJ2-7; 10 bases agree with TRBD1. Germline CDR1 DFQATT, CDR2 SNEGSKA (reference sequence). Trimming at V came to 3 bases and at J to 6 bases, leaving 8 bases not matched to a gene. The CDR3 consists of 14 residues. The CDR3 region is CSASPGQGIGEQYF. CDR3 coding DNA: TGCAGTGCTAGTCCGGGACAGGGGATCGGCGAGCAGTACTTC.

The V call is TRBV7-9, the J call TRBJ2-2; TRBD2 agrees at 7 bases. Germline V gives CDR1 SEHNR, CDR2 FQNEAQ (reference sequence). V lost 6 bases to trimming and J lost 3 bases; unmatched junction nucleotides: 10. This CDR3 has 16 amino acids. The chain's CDR3 is CASSSKEGGDTGELFF. CDR3 coding DNA: TGTGCCAGCAGTTCAAAGGAGGGAGGGGACACCGGGGAGCTGTTTTTT.